This T cell receptor beta chain is from a study of blood T cell repertoires in COVID-19. Across the whole study: Sites in the United States, Italy and Spain provided acute and convalescent COVID-19 samples. Sample material is recorded as cDNA or gDNA derived from T cells, B-cell-depleted T cells, or PBMCs.

In the study's own analysis: The assay estimated nucleated cells by amplifying reference gene primers. TCRdb's table, derived via immunoSEQ multiplex PCR, lists solely in-frame clones and lacks some. That table gives V, J and clone size, and the DNA gave D and trimming. Of 150,000 to 200,000 clones in the sample, over 75% were seen once. This clone was recorded only once. J lost 3 bases, V lost 5 bases, and 5 bases had no gene match. CDR1 is MGHDK, CDR2 SYGVNS, per germline. This CDR3 has 15 residues. Sequencing was done on a sample of peripheral blood. V is TRBV25-1 and J is TRBJ2-7; 12 nucleotides align to TRBD2. The sequence derives from a man aged 60-69 years with active or convalescent COVID-19. Written as DNA, the CDR3 is TGTGCCAGCAGTTCCCCGGGACTAGCGGGCTACGAGCAGTACTTC. Amino acid sequence: CASSSPGLAGYEQYF.